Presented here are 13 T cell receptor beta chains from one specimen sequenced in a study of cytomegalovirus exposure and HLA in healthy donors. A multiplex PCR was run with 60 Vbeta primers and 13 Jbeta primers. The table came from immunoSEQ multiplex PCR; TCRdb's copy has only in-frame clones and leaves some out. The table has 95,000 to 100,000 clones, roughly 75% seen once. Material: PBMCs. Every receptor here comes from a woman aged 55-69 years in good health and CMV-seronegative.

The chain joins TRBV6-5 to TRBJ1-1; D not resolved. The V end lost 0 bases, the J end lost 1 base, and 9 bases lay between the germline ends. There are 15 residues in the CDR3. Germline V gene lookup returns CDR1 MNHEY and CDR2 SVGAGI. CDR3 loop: CASSYSSDGNTEAFF. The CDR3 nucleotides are TGTGCCAGCAGTTACTCAAGCGACGGGAACACTGAAGCTTTCTTT.

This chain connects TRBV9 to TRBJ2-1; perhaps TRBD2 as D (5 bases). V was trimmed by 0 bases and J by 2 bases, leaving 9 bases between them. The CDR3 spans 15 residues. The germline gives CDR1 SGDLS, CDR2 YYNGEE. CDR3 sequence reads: CASSVAGSPYNEQFF. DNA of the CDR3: TGTGCCAGCAGCGTAGCGGGGTCCCCCTACAATGAGCAGTTCTTC.

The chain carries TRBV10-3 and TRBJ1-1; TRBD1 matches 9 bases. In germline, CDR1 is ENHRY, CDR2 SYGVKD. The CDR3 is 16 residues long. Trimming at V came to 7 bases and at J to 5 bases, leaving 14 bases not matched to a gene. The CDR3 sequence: CAIKGGTGSEKTEAFF. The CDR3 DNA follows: TGTGCCATCAAAGGAGGGACAGGGAGTGAGAAGACTGAAGCTTTCTTT.

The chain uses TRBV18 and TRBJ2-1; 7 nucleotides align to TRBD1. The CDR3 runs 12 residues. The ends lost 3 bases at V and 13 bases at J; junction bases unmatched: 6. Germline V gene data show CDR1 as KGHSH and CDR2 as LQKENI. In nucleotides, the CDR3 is TGTGCCAGCTCACCTGGTGACAGGGAACAGTTCTTC. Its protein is CASSPGDREQFF.

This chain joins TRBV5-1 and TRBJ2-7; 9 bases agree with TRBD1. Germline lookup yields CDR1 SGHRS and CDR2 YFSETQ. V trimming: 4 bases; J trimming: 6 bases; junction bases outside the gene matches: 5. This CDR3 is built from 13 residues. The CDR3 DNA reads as TGCGCCAGCAGCGGGACAGGGCAGGGCGAGCAGTACTTC. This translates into CASSGTGQGEQYF.

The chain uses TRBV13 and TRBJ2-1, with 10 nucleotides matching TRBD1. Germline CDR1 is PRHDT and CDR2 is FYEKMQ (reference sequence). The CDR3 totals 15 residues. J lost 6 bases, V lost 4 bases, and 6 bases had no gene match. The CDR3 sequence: CASSYGTGEFNEQFF. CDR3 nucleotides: TGTGCCAGCAGCTACGGGACAGGGGAGTTCAATGAGCAGTTCTTC. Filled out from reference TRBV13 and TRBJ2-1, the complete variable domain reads AAGVIQSPRHLIKEKRETATLKCYPIPRHDTVYWYQQGPGQDPQFLISFYEKMQSDKGSIPDRFSAQQFSDYHSELNMSSLELGDSALYFCASSYGTGEFNEQFFGPGTRLTVL.

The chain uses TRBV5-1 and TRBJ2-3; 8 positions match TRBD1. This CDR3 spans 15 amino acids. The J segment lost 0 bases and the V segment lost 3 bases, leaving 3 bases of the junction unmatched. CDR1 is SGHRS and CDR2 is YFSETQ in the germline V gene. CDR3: CASSSGDRSTDTQYF. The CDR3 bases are TGCGCCAGCAGCTCGGGGGACAGGAGCACAGATACGCAGTATTTT.

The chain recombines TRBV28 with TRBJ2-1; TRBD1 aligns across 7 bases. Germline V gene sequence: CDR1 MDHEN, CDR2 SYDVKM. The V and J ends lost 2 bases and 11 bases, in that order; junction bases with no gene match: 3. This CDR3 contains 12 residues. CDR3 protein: CASSLPGQQQFF. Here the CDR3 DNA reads TGTGCCAGCAGTTTACCGGGACAGCAGCAGTTCTTC.

The CDR3 sequence: CASSYEGQRQETQYF. The CDR3 DNA sequence: TGTGCCAGCAGTTATGAGGGACAGAGACAAGAGACCCAGTACTTC. This chain connects TRBV2 to TRBJ2-5, with 7 bases aligning to TRBD1. J gave up 2 bases and V 5 bases, and 8 bases lay outside the gene matches. The CDR3 covers 15 residues. CDR1 is SNHLY, CDR2 FYNNEI, per germline.

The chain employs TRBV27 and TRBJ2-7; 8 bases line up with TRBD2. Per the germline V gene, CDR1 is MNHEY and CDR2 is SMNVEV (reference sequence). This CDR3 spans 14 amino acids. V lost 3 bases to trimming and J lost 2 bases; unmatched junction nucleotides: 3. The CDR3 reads CASSFSGGPYEQYF. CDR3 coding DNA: TGTGCCAGCAGTTTTTCGGGAGGGCCCTACGAGCAGTACTTC.

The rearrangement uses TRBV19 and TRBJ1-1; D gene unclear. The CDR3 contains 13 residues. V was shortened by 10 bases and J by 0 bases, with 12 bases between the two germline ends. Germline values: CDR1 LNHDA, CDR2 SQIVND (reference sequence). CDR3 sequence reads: CATRGGMNTEAFF. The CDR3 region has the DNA TGTGCCACCCGGGGAGGGATGAACACTGAAGCTTTCTTT.

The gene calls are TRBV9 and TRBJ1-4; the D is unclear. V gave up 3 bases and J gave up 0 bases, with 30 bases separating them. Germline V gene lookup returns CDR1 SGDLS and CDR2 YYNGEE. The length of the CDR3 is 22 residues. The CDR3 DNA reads TGTGCCAGCAGCGCCAACCTCGGGGTCACCTTAAAAGCGCTGTCAACTAATGAAAAACTGTTTTTT. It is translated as CASSANLGVTLKALSTNEKLFF.

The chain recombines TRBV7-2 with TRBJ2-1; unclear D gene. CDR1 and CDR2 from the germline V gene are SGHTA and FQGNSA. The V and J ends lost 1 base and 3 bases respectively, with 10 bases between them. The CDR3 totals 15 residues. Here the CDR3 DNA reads TGTGCCAGCAGCTTAGACGGGTTCGACTACAATGAGCAGTTCTTC. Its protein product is CASSLDGFDYNEQFF.